This TCR beta chain came from a study of blood T cell repertoires in COVID-19. V was trimmed by 1 base and J by 8 bases, leaving 8 bases between them. In germline, CDR1 is SEHNR, CDR2 FQNEAQ (reference sequence). CDR3 length: 12 residues. In the authors' methods: Estimated nucleated cell counts came from reference gene primer amplification. Repertoires were generated with immunoSEQ multiplex PCR, while TCRdb's copy carries only in-frame clones and drops some. V, J and clone size are taken as reported in that table, and D and trimming were inferred from the DNA itself. The table includes about 440,000 clones, more than 70% detected once.

The gene calls are TRBV7-9 and TRBJ1-1; D unclear. This clonotype was obtained from a woman in her 50s with COVID-19, enrolled during active disease. Input material: peripheral blood. The CDR3 coding sequence is TGTGCCAGCAGCTTAGGTCTAATGGAAGCTTTCTTT. This encodes CASSLGLMEAFF.